These 32 T cell receptor beta chains were sequenced from one sample in a study of T-cell memory formation after mild COVID-19 (dated by TCRdb to the early 2020s). Receptors were amplified or captured by 5' RACE. The sample was run on an Illumina NovaSeq 6000. TCRdb handled the public reads itself, with Q25 trimming in fastp and clone calling in MiXCR, and kept productive beta chains. Rows are combined by CDR3 protein, so each entry shows the most common genes and DNA. The sample profile shows fewer than 300,000 distinct CDR3 sequences; around 17% of them were found once. The top ten constitute around 21% of the sample. The specimen sequenced was PBMCs or a T cell subset sorted from them (not recorded which). The receptors come from a man in his late teens or twenties who had mild COVID-19 (a few samples of this study predate the infection). The sample titles of this study are shuffled in the database, so cell type and time point are left out; the donor was told from shared clones.

This clonotype was found many times. The genes are TRBV3-1 and TRBJ2-2; perhaps TRBD2 as D (5 bases). The CDR3 has 14 amino acids. V shed 4 bases and J shed 6 bases, with 12 bases lying between them. Germline lookup yields CDR1 LGHDT and CDR2 YNNKEL (reference sequence). CDR3 protein: CASSPRVLSGELFF. Written as DNA, the CDR3 is TGTGCCAGCAGCCCGAGGGTTCTCTCCGGGGAGCTGTTTTTT.

This clonotype has more than one count but fewer than ten. DNA for the CDR3: TGTGCCAGCAGCTGGGGGTCCGGGGCTGGGACAGATACGCAGTATTTT. This encodes CASSWGSGAGTDTQYF. This chain links TRBV7-2 with TRBJ2-3, with D tentatively TRBD1 or TRBD2 (5 bases each). The CDR3 extends over 16 amino acids. Germline V gene sequence: CDR1 SGHTA, CDR2 FQGNSA. V was clipped by 4 bases and J by 3 bases, with 17 bases between them.

The V call is TRBV6-5, the J call TRBJ1-2; TRBD1 is a possible D gene (5 bases). Trimming pared 5 bases from V and 9 bases from J, leaving 16 bases between. Looked up from germline, CDR1 is MNHEY and CDR2 is SVGAGI. The CDR3 is 13 residues long. For the CDR3, the DNA is TGTGCCAGCAGTGGCGGCGGGGGACCCAGCTACACCTTC. This translates into CASSGGGGPSYTF.

The V gene is TRBV18, the J gene TRBJ2-7, with 8 positions matching TRBD1. In germline, CDR1 is KGHSH, CDR2 LQKENI. V dropped 0 bases and J dropped 3; count of bases not matched to a gene: 4. This CDR3 comprises 15 residues. The CDR3 region has the DNA TGTGCCAGCTCACCACCGCAGGGGGCATACTACGAGCAGTACTTC. Protein sequence: CASSPPQGAYYEQYF.

The chain links TRBV4-2 to TRBJ1-4, with D possibly being TRBD1 (5 bases). Germline V lookup: CDR1 LGHNA, CDR2 YNFKEQ. V lost 4 bases, J lost 4 bases, and 13 bases lay in between. There are 15 residues in the CDR3. The CDR3 loop is CASSPDRGRNEKLFF. For the CDR3, the DNA is TGTGCCAGCAGCCCTGACAGAGGACGTAATGAAAAACTGTTTTTT.

The gene calls are TRBV9 and TRBJ1-1; D gene uncertain. Trimming pared 0 bases from V and 3 bases from J, leaving 9 bases between. The CDR3 extends over 14 amino acids. Per the germline V gene, CDR1 is SGDLS and CDR2 is YYNGEE. CDR3 sequence reads: CASSVAAHYTEAFF. The CDR3 nucleotides read TGTGCCAGCAGCGTAGCTGCACATTACACTGAAGCTTTCTTT.

V is TRBV7-9 and J is TRBJ1-4; unclear D gene. The V end lost 5 bases, the J end lost 10 bases, and 11 bases lay between the germline ends. This CDR3 has 12 amino acids. Germline V gene lookup returns CDR1 SEHNR and CDR2 FQNEAQ (reference sequence). The CDR3 DNA sequence: TGTGCCAGCAGCAGGAAAGATGGAAAACTGTTTTTT. Protein: CASSRKDGKLFF.

The table lists this clonotype with a few counts. This chain connects TRBV4-3 to TRBJ1-2; 12 nucleotides agree with TRBD1. CDR1 LGHNA and CDR2 YSLEER come from the germline V gene. Losses at the gene ends were 1 base for V and 7 bases for J; bases not matched to a gene: 10. The CDR3 length is 17 residues. CDR3 coding DNA: TGCGCCAGCAGCCAAGGAACTCGCGGGACAGGGGGCTCTGGCTACACCTTC. Protein sequence: CASSQGTRGTGGSGYTF.

This clonotype was recorded a few times. The gene calls are TRBV6-5 and TRBJ1-3; TRBD1 agrees at 7 bases. Trimming cost V 0 bases and J 1 base; bases outside gene matches: 0. Per the germline V gene, CDR1 is MNHEY and CDR2 is SVGAGI. The length of the CDR3 is 15 residues. The CDR3 sequence: CASSYSQGSGNTIYF. The CDR3 DNA follows: TGTGCCAGCAGTTACTCACAGGGGTCTGGAAACACCATATATTTT.

This rearrangement joins TRBV20-1 to TRBJ1-2; D is unclear. This CDR3 is built from 13 residues. Trimming removed 5 bases from V and 6 bases from J, with 16 bases in between. Per the germline V gene, CDR1 is DFQATT and CDR2 is SNEGSKA (reference sequence). The CDR3 is CSAFPGRWDGYTF. In DNA, the CDR3 is TGCAGTGCTTTCCCGGGCAGGTGGGATGGCTACACCTTC.

This clonotype was counted a few times. J is TRBJ2-7 and V is TRBV25-1; D is ambiguous. The CDR3 is 12 amino acids. Trimming cost V 8 bases and J 0 bases, with 8 bases left between them. The germline V gene has CDR1 MGHDK and CDR2 SYGVNS. The CDR3 protein is CASAKSSYEQYF. The CDR3 bases are TGTGCCAGCGCAAAGAGCTCCTACGAGCAGTACTTC.

The V call is TRBV7-8, the J call TRBJ2-1; D assignment may be TRBD1 or TRBD2 (5 bases each). Germline lookup yields CDR1 SGHVS and CDR2 FQNEAQ. This CDR3 spans 13 amino acids. V lost 3 bases, J lost 9 bases, and 12 bases lay in between. The CDR3 DNA reads TGTGCCAGCAGCTTCGAGGGGTTTAGTGAGCAGTTCTTC. Residues: CASSFEGFSEQFF.

The J gene is TRBJ2-3, the V gene TRBV7-9; D remains ambiguous. Per germline, CDR1 SEHNR and CDR2 FQNEAQ (reference sequence). The CDR3 extends over 16 amino acids. V shed 4 bases and J shed 2 bases, with 16 bases lying between them. This chain's CDR3 is CASSSYGISDTDTQYF. The DNA for the CDR3 is TGTGCCAGCAGCTCCTACGGAATTTCAGACACAGATACGCAGTATTTT.

This clonotype came up many times. J is TRBJ1-2 and V is TRBV5-1; no clear D gene. V was pared by 5 bases and J by 0 bases, with 8 bases between. CDR1 is SGHRS and CDR2 is YFSETQ in the germline V gene. CDR3 size: 13 residues. The CDR3 protein is CASRTDANYGYTF. CDR3 DNA: TGCGCCAGCAGAACGGACGCTAACTATGGCTACACCTTC. Based on the CDR3 plus reference TRBV5-1 and TRBJ1-2, the full variable domain is KAGVTQTPRYLIKTRGQQVTLSCSPISGHRSVSWYQQTPGQGLQFLFEYFSETQRNKGNFPGRFSGRQFSNSRSEMNVSTLELGDSALYLCASRTDANYGYTFGSGTRLTVV.

This clonotype was observed a handful of times. The CDR3 region has the DNA TGTGCCACCAGCAGAGGAACCGGGACTAAGGTAGCAGATACGCAGTATTTT. Translated: CATSRGTGTKVADTQYF. The chain employs TRBV15 and TRBJ2-3; 7 positions match TRBD2. Germline lookup yields CDR1 LNHNV and CDR2 YYDKDF (reference sequence). The trim removed 1 base at V and 4 bases at J, leaving 11 bases unmatched. This CDR3 has 17 amino acids.

This chain connects TRBV5-5 to TRBJ2-5; D is possibly TRBD1 or TRBD2 (5 bases each). The CDR3 length is 15 residues. Germline V gene sequence: CDR1 SGHKS, CDR2 YYEKEE (reference sequence). Trimming stripped 0 bases from V and 5 bases from J, with 14 bases between. The CDR3 sequence: CASSLGAPRDETQYF. In DNA, the CDR3 is TGTGCCAGCAGCTTGGGAGCCCCCAGGGACGAGACCCAGTACTTC.

The table lists this clonotype with many counts. The V gene is TRBV6-1, the J gene TRBJ2-5; no definite D call. V was cut by 3 bases and J by 5 bases, with 16 bases left in between. The CDR3 spans 15 residues. The germline V gene encodes CDR1 MNHNS and CDR2 SASEGT. In DNA form, the CDR3 reads TGTGCCAGCAGTGAGCCGGTCCCCACACCGGAGACCCAGTACTTC. Residues: CASSEPVPTPETQYF.

The chain employs TRBV7-9 and TRBJ2-7; 9 nucleotides line up with TRBD1. The CDR3 runs 14 residues. CDR1 SEHNR and CDR2 FQNEAQ come from the germline V gene (reference sequence). V lost 2 bases and J lost 2; bases outside the gene matches: 1. The CDR3 reads CASSLTGGTYEQYV. The DNA of the CDR3 is TGTGCCAGCAGCTTAACAGGGGGCACCTACGAGCAGTACGTC.

There are many counts of this clonotype. CDR3 sequence: CASSAPQGATEQYV. CDR3 bases: TGCGCCAGCAGCGCACCTCAGGGGGCTACCGAGCAGTACGTC. V usage is TRBV4-3 and J usage is TRBJ2-7; 8 bases align to TRBD1. Germline CDR1 reads LGHNA; CDR2 reads YSLEER. Trimming cost V 5 bases and J 6 bases; bases outside gene matches: 9. This CDR3 comprises 14 residues.

The chain has TRBV12-3 or TRBV12-4 and TRBJ1-2; D uncertain. Trimming shortened V by 6 bases and J by 5 bases, and 13 bases separated the two germline ends. This CDR3 comprises 13 residues. The CDR3: CASRSRERYGYTF. The DNA of the CDR3 is TGTGCCAGCAGATCTAGGGAAAGATATGGCTACACCTTC.

The chain links TRBV28 to TRBJ1-1; D unclear. The CDR3 is 12 amino acids. V lost 3 bases to trimming and J lost 3 bases, with 5 bases between them. Germline V lookup: CDR1 MDHEN, CDR2 SYDVKM. CDR3 region: CASSFVDTEAFF. CDR3 sequence (DNA): TGTGCCAGCAGTTTTGTGGACACTGAAGCTTTCTTT.

This clonotype was seen only a few times. The chain combines TRBV7-8 with TRBJ2-1; 9 bases fit TRBD2. The CDR3 runs to 16 residues. With V trimmed by 4 bases and J by 8 bases, 12 bases remained unmatched. Germline V lookup: CDR1 SGHVS, CDR2 FQNEAQ. Here the CDR3 reads CASSSRTSAMYDEQFF. CDR3 sequence (DNA): TGTGCCAGCAGCTCCCGGACTAGCGCCATGTATGATGAGCAGTTCTTC.

The gene calls are TRBV7-2 and TRBJ1-1; D remains ambiguous. V dropped 1 base and J dropped 1 base, with 10 bases sitting between them. CDR1 is SGHTA, CDR2 FQGNSA, per germline. This CDR3 has 15 residues. In DNA form, the CDR3 reads TGTGCCAGCAGCTTAGTGCGAGCAGGGAACACTGAAGCTTTCTTT. As protein: CASSLVRAGNTEAFF.

The V and J genes are TRBV7-2 and TRBJ1-3, with D perhaps TRBD1 (6 bases). This CDR3 comprises 15 residues. Germline V lookup: CDR1 SGHTA, CDR2 FQGNSA. Trimming took off 6 bases at V and 3 bases at J, with 15 bases between the two ends. CDR3 sequence (DNA): TGTGCCAGCAGTACGCGGGGGCTTGGTGGAAACACCATATATTTT. Its protein product is CASSTRGLGGNTIYF.

This clonotype came up a few times. This chain joins TRBV5-6 and TRBJ2-7; 7 bases agree with TRBD1. Germline CDR1 and CDR2: SGHDT and YYEEEE. J was trimmed by 3 bases and V by 4 bases; bases with no gene match: 4. This CDR3 has 13 residues. The CDR3 region has the DNA TGTGCCAGCAGCGCTTCAGGGGGCTACGAGCAGTACGTC. It encodes CASSASGGYEQYV.

This clonotype was seen only a few times. The V call is TRBV10-3, the J call TRBJ2-2, with 8 nucleotides matching TRBD1. The CDR3 is made up of 15 amino acids. CDR1 and CDR2 (germline): ENHRY, SYGVKD. Trimming at V came to 1 base and at J to 6 bases, leaving 4 bases not matched to a gene. The CDR3 nucleotides read TGTGCCATCAGTGAGTTCCGGACAGGGTCCGGGGAGCTGTTTTTT. This encodes CAISEFRTGSGELFF.

The chain uses TRBV5-1 and TRBJ1-4, with D hard to call. Trimming removed 4 bases at V and 4 bases at J, with 14 bases between. The germline V gene encodes CDR1 SGHRS and CDR2 YFSETQ. The CDR3 totals 15 residues. This chain's CDR3 is CASSPPGLSNEKLFF. The DNA of the CDR3 is TGCGCCAGCAGCCCCCCGGGATTAAGTAATGAAAAACTGTTTTTT.

The chain joins TRBV5-1 to TRBJ2-7; a possible D gene is TRBD2 (5 bases). The CDR3 totals 13 residues. Trimming took 0 bases from V and 4 from J, leaving 8 bases between them. Germline values: CDR1 SGHRS, CDR2 YFSETQ. The CDR3 protein is CASSLATGYEQYV. The CDR3 coding sequence is TGCGCCAGCAGCTTGGCCACGGGGTACGAGCAGTACGTC.

In this sample, this clonotype turned up a few times. V is TRBV11-2 and J is TRBJ2-7; TRBD1 matches at 8 bases. V trimming: 5 bases; J trimming: 9 bases; junction bases outside the gene matches: 6. Per germline, CDR1 SGHAT and CDR2 FQNNGV. This CDR3 region has 12 residues. The CDR3 loop reads CASSAGTGRQYV. For the CDR3, the DNA is TGTGCCAGCAGCGCCGGGACAGGTCGGCAGTACGTC.

A few counts support this clonotype. This chain connects TRBV29-1 to TRBJ2-1; the match to TRBD2 covers 7 bases. CDR1 is SQVTM and CDR2 is ANQGSEA in the germline V gene. Unmatched junction bases numbered 14, after V lost 0 bases and J lost 6 bases. The CDR3 covers 17 residues. The CDR3 DNA follows: TGCAGCGTTGAAGATGCGCCCTGGGGGGGACTTCCCAATGAGCAGTTCTTC. The encoded protein is CSVEDAPWGGLPNEQFF.

The chain links TRBV2 to TRBJ1-1; D may be TRBD1 (6 bases). From germline, CDR1 is SNHLY and CDR2 FYNNEI. The CDR3 is made up of 14 amino acids. The germline V and J ends were trimmed by 7 bases and 1 base, with 13 bases remaining between them. For the CDR3, the DNA is TGTGCCAGCACCCGGGGGGGCGGGAACACTGAAGCTTTCTTT. It yields the protein CASTRGGGNTEAFF.

This chain's CDR3 is CASSQAPAGQGKTQYF. The CDR3 DNA is TGCGCCAGCAGCCAAGCCCCCGCTGGTCAGGGGAAGACCCAGTACTTC. The rearrangement uses TRBV4-1 and TRBJ2-5, with D possibly being TRBD1 (6 bases). The CDR3 sequence is 16 residues long. Germline-derived CDR1 and CDR2 are MGHRA and YSYEKL. Trimming removed 1 base at V and 6 bases at J, with 18 bases between.